These T cell receptor beta chains were read from a single sample in a study of blood T cell repertoires in COVID-19. The assay was immunoSEQ multiplex PCR, and TCRdb's table has in-frame clones only and misses some. Of 50,000 or so clones in the sample, 81% were seen once. Input material: peripheral blood. The receptors were gathered from a woman in her fifties or sixties with acute or convalescent COVID-19. Both conserved end residues are part of each CDR3. A D gene is named only where the DNA matches it firmly. Clone size, where shown, is once, few, many, or a class for clones that have expanded.

d_gene: TRBD2; abundance: NA; j_gene: TRBJ2-5; v_gene: TRBV9; CDR3aa: CASSVTAGGETQYF; CDR3nt: TGTGCCAGCAGCGTAACCGCGGGAGGGGAGACCCAGTACTTC
d_gene: NA; abundance: NA; j_gene: TRBJ1-1; v_gene: TRBV12-3/TRBV12-4; CDR3aa: CASSLGGNTEAFF; CDR3nt: TGTGCCAGCAGTTTGGGGGGGAACACTGAAGCTTTCTTT
d_gene: TRBD2; abundance: NA; j_gene: TRBJ2-7; v_gene: TRBV6-5; CDR3aa: CASSSRLAEPYEQYF; CDR3nt: TGTGCCAGCAGTTCTAGACTAGCGGAACCCTACGAGCAGTACTTC
d_gene: NA; abundance: NA; j_gene: TRBJ1-1; v_gene: TRBV25-1; CDR3aa: CASSEYQEGTEAFF; CDR3nt: TGTGCCAGCAGTGAATACCAGGAAGGCACTGAAGCTTTCTTT
d_gene: TRBD1; abundance: NA; j_gene: TRBJ1-5; v_gene: TRBV6-5; CDR3aa: CATHPGQALNQPQHF; CDR3nt: TGTGCCACCCACCCAGGACAGGCCTTAAATCAGCCCCAGCATTTT
d_gene: TRBD2; abundance: NA; j_gene: TRBJ2-5; v_gene: TRBV2; CDR3aa: CASRTSGSGETQYF; CDR3nt: TGTGCCAGCAGGACTAGCGGGAGTGGGGAGACCCAGTACTTC
d_gene: TRBD2; abundance: NA; j_gene: TRBJ2-1; v_gene: TRBV29-1; CDR3aa: CSGGTSVNEQFF; CDR3nt: TGCAGCGGGGGGACTAGCGTCAATGAGCAGTTCTTC
d_gene: TRBD1; abundance: NA; j_gene: TRBJ2-5; v_gene: TRBV20-1; CDR3aa: CSARQGETQYF; CDR3nt: TGCAGTGCCAGACAGGGGGAGACCCAGTACTTC
d_gene: NA; abundance: NA; j_gene: TRBJ2-7; v_gene: TRBV5-1; CDR3aa: CASSPHRGEQYF; CDR3nt: TGCGCCAGCAGCCCGCATCGGGGGGAGCAGTACTTC
d_gene: NA; abundance: NA; j_gene: TRBJ1-1; v_gene: TRBV9; CDR3aa: CASSLEEVMNTEAFF; CDR3nt: TGTGCCAGCAGCCTAGAAGAGGTCATGAACACTGAAGCTTTCTTT
d_gene: NA; abundance: NA; j_gene: TRBJ2-6; v_gene: TRBV5-8; CDR3aa: CASSLTGANVLTF; CDR3nt: TGTGCCAGCAGTTTAACTGGGGCCAACGTCCTGACTTTC
d_gene: TRBD2; abundance: once; j_gene: TRBJ2-2; v_gene: TRBV7-2; CDR3aa: CASSFKALAGTGELFF; CDR3nt: TGTGCCAGCAGCTTTAAGGCCCTAGCGGGAACCGGGGAGCTGTTTTTT
d_gene: NA; abundance: NA; j_gene: TRBJ2-1; v_gene: TRBV7-2; CDR3aa: CASSLAASATYNEQFF; CDR3nt: TGTGCCAGCAGCTTAGCTGCTAGCGCAACCTACAATGAGCAGTTCTTC
d_gene: NA; abundance: NA; j_gene: TRBJ1-2; v_gene: TRBV24-1; CDR3aa: CATSDSRGYTF; CDR3nt: TGTGCCACCAGTGATTCTCGTGGCTACACCTTC
d_gene: TRBD1; abundance: NA; j_gene: TRBJ1-4; v_gene: TRBV5-1; CDR3aa: CASSSQGANEKLFF; CDR3nt: TGCGCCAGCAGCTCTCAGGGGGCGAATGAAAAACTGTTTTTT
d_gene: NA; abundance: NA; j_gene: TRBJ1-1; v_gene: TRBV3-1/TRBV3-2; CDR3aa: CASSSKTVANTEAFF; CDR3nt: TGTGCCAGCAGCTCTAAAACGGTAGCGAACACTGAAGCTTTCTTT
d_gene: TRBD2; abundance: NA; j_gene: TRBJ2-5; v_gene: TRBV5-1; CDR3aa: CASSLVVSGIVETQYF; CDR3nt: TGCGCCAGCAGCTTGGTCGTAAGCGGGATAGTGGAGACCCAGTACTTC
d_gene: NA; abundance: NA; j_gene: TRBJ1-5; v_gene: TRBV6-2/TRBV6-3; CDR3aa: CASSSRASHSNQPQHF; CDR3nt: TGTGCCAGCAGTTCTCGAGCATCCCATAGCAATCAGCCCCAGCATTTT
d_gene: TRBD1; abundance: NA; j_gene: TRBJ2-1; v_gene: TRBV11-2; CDR3aa: CASSLRGRSSYNEQFF; CDR3nt: TGTGCCAGCAGCTTAAGGGGGCGGAGCTCCTACAATGAGCAGTTCTTC
d_gene: NA; abundance: NA; j_gene: TRBJ1-1; v_gene: TRBV12-3/TRBV12-4; CDR3aa: CASSLVMNTEAFF; CDR3nt: TGTGCCAGCAGTTTAGTAATGAACACTGAAGCTTTCTTT
d_gene: NA; abundance: few; j_gene: TRBJ1-1; v_gene: TRBV19; CDR3aa: CASSSTGHKNTEAFF; CDR3nt: TGTGCCAGTAGTTCAACAGGACACAAGAACACTGAAGCTTTCTTT
d_gene: TRBD1; abundance: NA; j_gene: TRBJ1-1; v_gene: TRBV10-3; CDR3aa: CAISEKGATEAFF; CDR3nt: TGTGCCATCAGTGAGAAGGGGGCCACTGAAGCTTTCTTT
d_gene: NA; abundance: NA; j_gene: TRBJ1-1; v_gene: TRBV12-5; CDR3aa: CASGQELNTEAFF; CDR3nt: TGTGCTAGTGGACAGGAGTTGAACACTGAAGCTTTCTTT
d_gene: NA; abundance: NA; j_gene: TRBJ1-6; v_gene: TRBV19; CDR3aa: CASSMYWSGLGSMDSPLHF; CDR3nt: TGTGCCAGTAGTATGTATTGGTCAGGGTTGGGATCGATGGATTCACCCCTCCACTTT
d_gene: NA; abundance: NA; j_gene: TRBJ1-1; v_gene: TRBV6-5; CDR3aa: CASLEWAQTEAFF; CDR3nt: TGTGCCAGCCTCGAGTGGGCCCAGACTGAAGCTTTCTTT
d_gene: TRBD2; abundance: NA; j_gene: TRBJ2-7; v_gene: TRBV27; CDR3aa: CASSLGTSGAYEQYF; CDR3nt: TGTGCCAGCAGTTTGGGGACTAGCGGGGCCTACGAGCAGTACTTC
d_gene: NA; abundance: NA; j_gene: TRBJ2-7; v_gene: TRBV5-1; CDR3aa: CASSRSGTVSYEQYF; CDR3nt: TGCGCCAGCAGCCGAAGCGGAACAGTTTCCTACGAGCAGTACTTC
d_gene: TRBD1; abundance: NA; j_gene: TRBJ2-7; v_gene: TRBV5-5; CDR3aa: CASSMQGAYEQYF; CDR3nt: TGTGCCAGCAGTATGCAGGGGGCTTACGAGCAGTACTTC
d_gene: TRBD1; abundance: NA; j_gene: TRBJ1-1; v_gene: TRBV11-2; CDR3aa: CASSLEWTGWAEAFF; CDR3nt: TGTGCCAGCAGCTTAGAATGGACAGGATGGGCCGAAGCTTTCTTT
d_gene: NA; abundance: NA; j_gene: TRBJ1-1; v_gene: TRBV5-5; CDR3aa: CASSLRSPAGTEAFF; CDR3nt: TGTGCCAGCAGCTTGAGGTCACCGGCGGGCACTGAAGCTTTCTTT
d_gene: TRBD2; abundance: once; j_gene: TRBJ2-1; v_gene: TRBV18; CDR3aa: CASSQGTSAYNEQFF; CDR3nt: TGTGCCAGCTCCCAGGGGACTAGCGCCTACAATGAGCAGTTCTTC
d_gene: NA; abundance: NA; j_gene: TRBJ1-6; v_gene: TRBV30; CDR3aa: CAWSAYWSPLHF; CDR3nt: TGTGCCTGGAGTGCCTATTGGTCACCCCTCCACTTT
d_gene: NA; abundance: NA; j_gene: TRBJ1-5; v_gene: TRBV6-1; CDR3aa: CASSEAWGGNQPQHF; CDR3nt: TGTGCCAGCAGTGAAGCCTGGGGGGGCAATCAGCCCCAGCATTTT
d_gene: TRBD2; abundance: NA; j_gene: TRBJ2-7; v_gene: TRBV5-4; CDR3aa: CASSLAGDEQYF; CDR3nt: TGTGCCAGCAGCTTAGCGGGGGACGAGCAGTACTTC
d_gene: TRBD1; abundance: once; j_gene: TRBJ2-3; v_gene: TRBV24-1; CDR3aa: CATSDPTGKRAQYF; CDR3nt: TGTGCCACCAGTGATCCGACAGGGAAACGAGCGCAGTATTTT